One sample yielded the 9 T cell receptor beta chains listed below, sequenced in a study of shared T cell receptors in the human thymus (dated by TCRdb to the early 2020s). The library was built by means of the immunoSEQ multiplex PCR assay. TCRdb's version of the immuneACCESS table is confined to in-frame rearrangements and falls short of the full clone set. An unresolved V gene accounts for under half of the shortfall where checked; the remainder is of unknown origin. The sample table lists about 660,000 clones, approximately 90% of them with a count of one. Of the sample, around 0.0099% is held by the ten largest clones. This sample also appeared in a second study, on human thymus T cells.

Sequencing was performed on thymocytes. These receptors were obtained from a boy younger than two with a congenital heart defect. Donor details come from another sample of the same person, matched by shared clones.

V is TRBV5-1 and J is TRBJ2-7, with 9 bases aligning to TRBD1. V gave up 10 bases and J gave up 0 bases; unmatched junction bases: 8. Germline loops: CDR1 SGHRS, CDR2 YFSETQ. CDR3 size: 14 residues. CDR3 amino acids: CALQPGQGSYEQYF. The CDR3 DNA reads TGCGCCTTACAACCGGGACAGGGCTCCTACGAGCAGTACTTC. The full variable domain, completed using reference TRBV5-1 and TRBJ2-7, is KAGVTQTPRYLIKTRGQQVTLSCSPISGHRSVSWYQQTPGQGLQFLFEYFSETQRNKGNFPGRFSGRQFSNSRSEMNVSTLELGDSALYLCALQPGQGSYEQYFGPGTRLTVT.

This sequence joins TRBV28 and TRBJ2-7, with TRBD2 matching over 8 bases. The CDR3 spans 13 residues. The germline V gene has CDR1 MDHEN and CDR2 SYDVKM. With V trimmed by 1 base and J by 4 bases, 0 bases remained unmatched. In DNA, the CDR3 is TGTGCCAGCAGTTTATCGGGGGGGTACGAGCAGTACTTC. Its translation is CASSLSGGYEQYF.

The chain combines TRBV13 with TRBJ1-1, with D perhaps TRBD1 (6 bases). Trimming took 5 bases from V and 1 from J, leaving 23 bases between them. CDR3 length: 18 residues. Germline lookup yields CDR1 PRHDT and CDR2 FYEKMQ (reference sequence). The CDR3 region has the DNA TGTGCCAGCAGCCCCCTGGGTTTCGGGGGGCAGAGGAACACTGAAGCTTTCTTT. Translation gives CASSPLGFGGQRNTEAFF.

The V gene is TRBV7-6, the J gene TRBJ2-1; 9 bases are shared with TRBD2. The germline V gene encodes CDR1 SGHVS and CDR2 FNYEAQ. V gave up 2 bases and J gave up 2 bases; unmatched junction bases: 4. The CDR3 covers 16 residues. This CDR3 reads CASSLRASGTYNEQFF. The CDR3, as DNA: TGTGCCAGCAGCTTAAGGGCTAGCGGGACCTACAATGAGCAGTTCTTC.

The chain employs TRBV23-1 and TRBJ2-3; 10 nucleotides agree with TRBD1. TRBV23-1 is classed as an ORF, of uncertain function. The junction had 6 bases not matched to a gene; V was cut back by 3 bases and J by 6 bases. The CDR3 sequence is 15 residues long. CDR3 nucleotides: TGCGCCAGCAGTCAGCCGGGACAGGGGTTGGATACGCAGTATTTT. As protein: CASSQPGQGLDTQYF.

The rearrangement links TRBV5-6 to TRBJ2-5, with D possibly being TRBD1 (6 bases). Germline CDR1 and CDR2: SGHDT and YYEEEE. The CDR3 runs 15 residues. V was cut by 4 bases and J by 5 bases, with 18 bases left in between. CDR3 in amino acids: CASSPWDTGAETQYF. CDR3 coding DNA: TGTGCCAGCAGCCCATGGGACACGGGTGCGGAGACCCAGTACTTC.

The CDR3: CASGAGSVTYEQYF. CDR3 DNA sequence: TGTGCTAGTGGTGCCGGGAGTGTAACCTACGAGCAGTACTTC. The chain carries TRBV12-5 and TRBJ2-7; possible D gene TRBD2, 6 bases. Germline V lookup: CDR1 LGHNT, CDR2 FRNRAP. The CDR3 extends over 14 amino acids. The V gene lost 5 bases and the J gene lost 2 bases, with 13 bases spanning the gap.

The chain combines TRBV5-6 with TRBJ1-2; tentatively, D is TRBD1 (5 bases). CDR3 size: 13 residues. V shed 4 bases and J shed 0 bases, with 7 bases lying between them. Per germline, CDR1 SGHDT and CDR2 YYEEEE. CDR3 DNA: TGTGCCAGCAGCCGGACAACTAACTATGGCTACACCTTC. Translating it yields CASSRTTNYGYTF.

The chain is built from TRBV30 and TRBJ2-2, with D possibly TRBD1 on 6 matching bases. Trimming cost V 3 bases and J 6 bases, with 11 bases left between them. From germline, CDR1 is GTSNPN and CDR2 SVGIG (reference sequence). The CDR3 totals 13 residues. The DNA for the CDR3 is TGTGCCTGGAGACAGGGAAAGGCCGGGGAGCTGTTTTTT. The encoded protein is CAWRQGKAGELFF.